This T cell receptor (beta chain) originates from a study of blood T cell repertoires in COVID-19 (dated by TCRdb to 2019 to 2021). A note on the overall study: Samples covering the acute and convalescent phases of COVID-19 were provided by collaborators in the United States, Italy and Spain. The material from the prospective study consisted of cDNA or gDNA derived from T cells, B-cell-depleted T cells, or PBMCs. The dataset comprised deeply sampled blood TCRbeta repertoires from subjects exposed to, actively infected with, or recovered from COVID-19. The sample metadata nearly always contained a de-identified subject ID, COVID-19 status, age in years and sex. The repertoires were released in a freely available public database meant as a resource for research on the immune response to SARS-CoV-2. The samples were drawn from the first 160 participants of the ongoing ImmuneRACE study and from 1,254 subjects provided by 6 global collaborators. Where available, HLA class I and class II types were obtained from metadata supplied by the sample provider rather than from assay-based typing.

A second Seattle source provided samples from volunteer blood donors who had recovered from COVID-19. The collaborating institutions used their own protocols to collect whole blood in K2EDTA tubes. For TCRbeta analysis, collaborators shipped samples in one of three forms: frozen whole blood, isolated PBMCs, or DNA extracted from either of those sample types. Results the study describes overall, beyond this receptor: How much clinical and demographic metadata was included differed by source and by participant, and the metadata was provided uncurated.

Reading the germline V gene gives CDR1 LGHNA and CDR2 YSLEER. After removal of 4 bases from V and 5 bases from J, the junction retains 7 bases not matched to a gene. CDR3 length: 15 amino acids, cysteine to phenylalanine. Just CDR3 DNA is preserved here, 45 bases in frame from base 1. The immunoSEQ Assay, a bias-controlled multiplex PCR, was used to amplify TCRbeta CDR3 regions from genomic DNA. On the authors' methods: Within the assay, amplification of reference gene primers was used to estimate how many nucleated cells each sample contained. To quantify the absolute abundance of each unique TCRbeta CDR3 rearrangement, sequence reads were collapsed and filtered. Productive Simpson clonality was computed per sample as the square root of Simpson's diversity index over productive rearrangements. TCRdb limited this immuneACCESS table to in-frame rearrangements with V and J called. A share of clones is missing; checked studies link under half to unresolved V genes, and the rest is unexplained. The DNA gave D and trimming, while V, J and clone size come from that table. The table for this sample lists about 220,000 clones; about 86% of them were counted only once. 2.5% to 3.5% of the sample rests with the top ten.

This clone was seen once. It has no known antigen specificity. No base qualities exist here, and no much larger clone lies one base off it. The clonotype was recovered from a woman in her twenties or thirties who had recovered from COVID-19. Sequences were obtained from peripheral blood. The sequence is built from TRBV4-3 and TRBJ2-1, with TRBD2 identical over 8 junction bases. This receptor carries the CDR3 CASSPRGGPNNEQFF. The nucleotide sequence reads TGCGCCAGCAGCCCTCGGGGGGGCCCAAACAATGAGCAGTTCTTC.